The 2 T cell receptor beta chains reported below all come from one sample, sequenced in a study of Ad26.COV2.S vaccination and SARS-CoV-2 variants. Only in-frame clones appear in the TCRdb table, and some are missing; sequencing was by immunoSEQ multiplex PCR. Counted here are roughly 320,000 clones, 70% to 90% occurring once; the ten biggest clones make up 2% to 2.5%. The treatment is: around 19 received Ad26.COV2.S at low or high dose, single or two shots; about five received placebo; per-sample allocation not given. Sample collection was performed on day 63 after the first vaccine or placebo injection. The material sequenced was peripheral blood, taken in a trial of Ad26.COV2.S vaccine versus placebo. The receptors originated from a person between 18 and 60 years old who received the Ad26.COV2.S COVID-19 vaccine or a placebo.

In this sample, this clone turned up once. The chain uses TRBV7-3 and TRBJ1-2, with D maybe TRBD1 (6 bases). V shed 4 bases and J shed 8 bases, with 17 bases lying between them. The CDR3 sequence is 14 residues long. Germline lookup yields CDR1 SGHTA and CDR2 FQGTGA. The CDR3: CASSSGAGEGGYTF. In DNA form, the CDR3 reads TGTGCCAGCAGCTCCGGCGCAGGGGAAGGCGGCTACACCTTC.

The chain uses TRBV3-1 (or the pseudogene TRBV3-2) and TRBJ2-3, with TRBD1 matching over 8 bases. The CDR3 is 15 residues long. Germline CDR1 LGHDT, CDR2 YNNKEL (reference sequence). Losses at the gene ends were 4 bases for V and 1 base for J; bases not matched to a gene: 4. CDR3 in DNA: TGTGCCAGCAGCCTGAGGACAGGGCGCACAGATACGCAGTATTTT. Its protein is CASSLRTGRTDTQYF.